A selection of T cell receptor beta chains follows, all from one sample in a study of cytomegalovirus exposure and HLA in healthy donors. Clones were read by immunoSEQ multiplex PCR, and TCRdb kept only the in-frame ones, dropping some. The sample has around 200,000 clones; around 83% are singletons. Sequencing was carried out using PBMCs. Receptors were obtained from a man in his fifties or sixties in good health and CMV-seronegative. Both conserved end residues are part of each CDR3. D genes are given only for firm matches. Rows may omit the clone size; those that give it use once, few, many or a size class.

size	D	V	J	CDR3	DNA
once	-	TRBV18	TRBJ2-7	CASSPETVFSEQYF	TGTGCCAGCTCACCAGAGACAGTCTTCTCCGAGCAGTACTTC
-	-	TRBV18	TRBJ1-2	CASSPTENYGYTF	TGTGCCAGCTCACCGACAGAAAACTATGGCTACACCTTC
-	TRBD2	TRBV7-2	TRBJ2-5	CASSPGAIAGGKETQYF	TGTGCCAGCAGCCCCGGCGCGATAGCGGGGGGGAAAGAGACCCAGTACTTC
-	-	TRBV28	TRBJ2-4	CASSFGRVAKNIQYF	TGTGCCAGCAGTTTTGGCAGGGTGGCCAAAAACATTCAGTACTTC
-	-	TRBV30	TRBJ2-7	CAWSVALPSEQYF	TGTGCCTGGAGTGTCGCACTCCCATCCGAGCAGTACTTC
few	TRBD1	TRBV4-1	TRBJ1-4	CASSQGQGTATNEKLFF	TGCGCCAGCAGCCAAGGACAGGGGACTGCAACTAATGAAAAACTGTTTTTT
-	TRBD1	TRBV7-3	TRBJ2-2	CASSLWDRESGELFF	TGTGCCAGCAGCTTATGGGACAGGGAGAGCGGGGAGCTGTTTTTT
-	TRBD1	TRBV15	TRBJ1-1	CATSRDRGPRTEAFF	TGTGCCACCAGCAGGGACAGGGGCCCTAGGACTGAAGCTTTCTTT
-	TRBD1	TRBV6-5	TRBJ2-5	CASSLGTVGTQYF	TGTGCCAGCAGCCTTGGGACAGTTGGGACCCAGTACTTC
-	TRBD2	TRBV2	TRBJ2-5	CASRESGVPQETQYF	TGTGCCAGCAGGGAGAGCGGGGTCCCCCAAGAGACCCAGTACTTC
-	-	TRBV29-1	TRBJ1-5	CSAWGGRGQPQHF	TGCAGCGCCTGGGGGGGTAGGGGACAGCCCCAGCATTTT
few	-	TRBV6-5	TRBJ2-7	CASSPKGAYEQYF	TGTGCCAGCAGTCCCAAGGGGGCCTACGAGCAGTACTTC
few	-	TRBV5-6	TRBJ2-4	CASSSRGASKNIQYF	TGTGCCAGCAGCTCCCGGGGGGCCAGCAAAAACATTCAGTACTTC
-	-	TRBV6-6	TRBJ1-6	CASSFPEGQRRAPLHF	TGTGCCAGCAGCTTTCCCGAGGGACAACGAAGAGCCCCCCTCCACTTT
-	-	TRBV27	TRBJ2-7	CASSFSRADEQYF	TGTGCCAGCAGTTTCTCCAGGGCCGACGAGCAGTACTTC
-	TRBD1	TRBV25-1	TRBJ2-7	CASAGTGTYEQYF	TGTGCCAGCGCCGGGACAGGTACTTACGAGCAGTACTTC
-	TRBD1	TRBV7-8	TRBJ2-7	CASSQWDRAAEQYF	TGTGCCAGCAGCCAGTGGGACAGGGCGGCCGAGCAGTACTTC
-	-	TRBV18	TRBJ1-1	CASSPPRAGRAEAFF	TGTGCCAGCTCACCACCGAGGGCTGGCCGGGCTGAAGCTTTCTTT
-	TRBD2	TRBV5-1	TRBJ2-1	CASSLAVHNEQFF	TGCGCCAGCAGTCTAGCGGTCCACAATGAGCAGTTCTTC
-	-	TRBV18	TRBJ1-4	CASSPPPGRSEKLFF	TGTGCCAGCTCACCACCCCCAGGGAGGAGTGAAAAACTGTTTTTT
-	TRBD1	TRBV6-6	TRBJ2-7	CASSYPDRVYYEQYF	TGTGCCAGCAGTTACCCGGACAGGGTGTACTACGAGCAGTACTTC
once	-	TRBV15	TRBJ2-3	CATRGGGPFSTDTQYF	TGTGCCACCAGGGGCGGGGGCCCTTTTAGCACAGATACGCAGTATTTT
-	TRBD1	TRBV5-1	TRBJ1-4	CASSLDGQGTGGDEKLFF	TGCGCCAGCAGCTTGGACGGACAGGGGACGGGAGGGGATGAAAAACTGTTTTTT
-	TRBD2	TRBV7-8	TRBJ2-2	CASSLILAGAGELFF	TGTGCCAGCAGCTTAATACTAGCGGGGGCCGGGGAGCTGTTTTTT
-	TRBD1	TRBV19	TRBJ2-2	CASSIPPRRQGAYTGELFF	TGTGCCAGTAGTATCCCCCCCCGCAGACAGGGGGCATACACCGGGGAGCTGTTTTTT
once	-	TRBV10-3	TRBJ1-5	CAIRPDSNQPQHF	TGTGCCATCCGTCCAGATAGCAATCAGCCCCAGCATTTT
-	-	TRBV18	TRBJ1-2	CASSSAGRVNYGYTF	TGTGCCAGCTCCAGCGCGGGCAGAGTAAACTATGGCTACACCTTC
-	TRBD2	TRBV19	TRBJ2-1	CASSTVSGRAGDEQFF	TGTGCCAGTAGTACGGTTAGCGGGAGGGCCGGGGATGAGCAGTTCTTC
-	-	TRBV20-1	TRBJ2-7	CSARGSYEQYF	TGCAGTGCTAGGGGGAGCTACGAGCAGTACTTC
-	-	TRBV6-1	TRBJ1-2	CASSPELNYGYTF	TGTGCCAGCAGTCCCGAGCTTAACTATGGCTACACCTTC
-	-	TRBV5-1	TRBJ1-1	CASSLGHRNTEAFF	TGCGCCAGCAGCTTGGGACACCGGAACACTGAAGCTTTCTTT
-	-	TRBV30	TRBJ2-1	CAWDREVSYNEQFF	TGTGCCTGGGACAGGGAGGTGAGCTACAATGAGCAGTTCTTC
-	TRBD2	TRBV4-1	TRBJ2-7	CASSQVSRLAEEQYF	TGCGCCAGCAGCCAAGTGAGCCGACTAGCGGAGGAGCAGTACTTC
-	-	TRBV5-1	TRBJ2-2	CASSFRDSGLPNTGELFF	TGCGCCAGCAGCTTCAGGGATAGCGGCCTCCCGAACACCGGGGAGCTGTTTTTT
-	-	TRBV7-9	TRBJ1-5	CSSSKGQLSNQPQHF	TGTTCCAGCAGCAAGGGACAATTAAGCAATCAGCCCCAGCATTTT
-	-	TRBV7-9	TRBJ2-1	CASSLSYGSTYNEQFF	TGTGCCAGCAGCTTATCTTACGGGAGCACCTACAATGAGCAGTTCTTC
-	TRBD2	TRBV18	TRBJ2-3	CASWPGLADTMGTQYF	TGTGCCAGCTGGCCGGGACTAGCGGATACCATGGGTACGCAGTATTTT